This T cell receptor (beta chain) was identified during a study of spatial heterogeneity in lung cancer. Time point meaning: sample taken at primary tumor resection. Unsorted samples of tumor, nontumor lung or frozen PBMC had their whole RNA sequenced. TCRdb re-called the 5' RACE reads with MiXCR, one entry per CDR3 protein. The data contain approximately 11,000 distinct CDR3 sequences, around 6.5% of them seen just once; the ten biggest clones take up 25% to 30%. The V gene's germline CDR1 is MGHRA and CDR2 YSYEKL. V shed 4 bases, J shed 2 bases, and the junction held 8 bases outside the gene matches. This CDR3 has 16 amino acids. Only a few counts were recorded for this clonotype. The size of this beta chain means little, since it is a stray read in a library made for alpha chains.

This chain links TRBV4-1 with TRBJ2-1; 7 bases are a match to TRBD1. This TCR was recovered from a male donor with early-stage non-small cell lung cancer. This specimen consisted of PBMCs, obtained at surgery. The CDR3 reads CASSRGVTGPYNEQFF. The CDR3 coding sequence is TGCGCCAGCAGCCGAGGAGTGACAGGGCCCTACAATGAGCAGTTCTTC.